This T cell receptor (beta chain) was retrieved from a study of T cells after yellow fever vaccination. About the research overall: Low-cell-number fractions underwent preparation using SMART-Seq v4 Ultra Low Input. Study findings and constraints: The secondary response peaked faster, at day 5 versus 15, but was weaker. It was a small share of clonotypes that appeared in both CD4 and CD8 compartments.

Universal primer sites and UMIs were introduced during 5'RACE template-switching synthesis of TCR cDNA. In TCRdb, the 5' RACE reads were re-called with MiXCR into one record per CDR3 protein. Among roughly 400,000 distinct CDR3 sequences listed, approximately 19% were seen once. Points on this clonotype: Its specificity is not known.

Germline CDR1 is DFQATT and CDR2 is SNEGSKA (reference sequence). Unmatched junction bases numbered 4, after V lost 0 bases and J lost 3 bases. The CDR3 runs to 14 residues. The receptor comes from a young man who received the YFV17D yellow fever vaccine. The sample here was PBMCs, taken before the yellow fever booster vaccination. The rearrangement uses TRBV20-1 and TRBJ1-2; 7 bases agree with TRBD1. CDR3 sequence (DNA): TGCAGTGCTAGAGACCGACAGGGTGACTATGGCTACACCTTC. This sequence encodes CSARDRQGDYGYTF.